This T cell receptor beta chain is from a study of cytomegalovirus exposure and HLA in healthy donors. To note about this clone: Antigen unknown.

Germline CDR1 and CDR2: SGHTA and FQGNSA. The CDR3 has 15 residues. V lost 1 base and J lost 1, with 10 bases in between. Healthy bone marrow donors supplied every sample. PCR used 60 Vbeta primers and 13 Jbeta primers. Method: immunoSEQ multiplex PCR; TCRdb's copy keeps in-frame clones and lacks some. The data contain 120,000 to 150,000 clones, 70% to 80% of them seen just once; the ten biggest clones take up about 3.1%. Study results and caveats: Most CMV-associated TCR beta chains were later found to appear HLA-restricted.

This chain links TRBV7-2 with TRBJ2-5, with D maybe TRBD2 (5 bases). The receptor's source is a female donor in good health and CMV-seronegative. Sequencing input: PBMCs. The DNA for the CDR3 is TGTGCCAGCAGCTTAGTCGGCCGGGGCCAAGAGACCCAGTACTTC. Its translation is CASSLVGRGQETQYF.